The rows below give T cell receptor beta chains drawn from one sample of a study of blood T cells in healthy people across ages. Via MiXCR, TCRdb re-called the 5' RACE reads, giving one row per CDR3 protein. The sample includes some 890,000 distinct CDR3 sequences, approximately 32% of them seen just once. The sample was also reused in another study, on T cells of mothers and their children.

Sequenced input: blood. These receptors were taken from a woman between 40 and 55 years old in good health. Both conserved end residues are part of each CDR3. A D gene is named only where the DNA matches it firmly. Clone size is shown for a subset of rows, as once, few, many or a class of expanded clone.

clone_size: -; v_call: TRBV12-3/TRBV12-4; j_call: TRBJ2-5; d_call: -; cdr3_aa: CASSLDLISQETQYF; cdr3_nt: TGTGCCAGCAGTTTAGACTTAATCTCTCAAGAGACCCAGTACTTC
clone_size: few; v_call: TRBV7-9; j_call: TRBJ2-5; d_call: -; cdr3_aa: CASRPTSWETQYF; cdr3_nt: TGTGCCAGCAGGCCTACTAGTTGGGAGACCCAGTACTTC
clone_size: many; v_call: TRBV12-3/TRBV12-4; j_call: TRBJ1-2; d_call: -; cdr3_aa: CASSSPQTNNYGYTF; cdr3_nt: TGTGCCAGCAGTTCACCCCAGACTAATAACTATGGCTACACCTTC
clone_size: many; v_call: TRBV20-1; j_call: TRBJ2-5; d_call: TRBD2; cdr3_aa: CSATRASGGQETQYF; cdr3_nt: TGCAGTGCTACTAGGGCTAGCGGGGGCCAAGAGACCCAGTACTTC
clone_size: -; v_call: TRBV24-1; j_call: TRBJ2-1; d_call: -; cdr3_aa: CATSDIAKLGNEQFF; cdr3_nt: TGTGCCACCAGTGATATTGCTAAGCTGGGGAATGAGCAGTTCTTC
clone_size: -; v_call: TRBV12-3/TRBV12-4; j_call: TRBJ1-1; d_call: -; cdr3_aa: CASTLRSTGNTEAFF; cdr3_nt: TGTGCCAGCACTCTTCGATCGACGGGGAACACTGAAGCTTTCTTT
clone_size: many; v_call: TRBV29-1; j_call: TRBJ1-1; d_call: -; cdr3_aa: CSVEREMNTEAFF; cdr3_nt: TGCAGCGTTGAAAGGGAAATGAACACTGAAGCTTTCTTT
clone_size: few; v_call: TRBV7-8; j_call: TRBJ2-1; d_call: -; cdr3_aa: CASSINSQGEQFF; cdr3_nt: TGTGCCAGCAGCATAAATTCCCAGGGGGAGCAGTTCTTC
clone_size: few; v_call: TRBV27; j_call: TRBJ1-6; d_call: TRBD1; cdr3_aa: CASSLAQGAMTLHF; cdr3_nt: TGTGCCAGCAGTTTAGCGCAGGGGGCTATGACCCTCCACTTT
clone_size: many; v_call: TRBV20-1; j_call: TRBJ2-5; d_call: -; cdr3_aa: CSARIGPQETQYF; cdr3_nt: TGCAGTGCGAGGATAGGACCTCAAGAGACCCAGTACTTC
clone_size: many; v_call: TRBV29-1; j_call: TRBJ2-7; d_call: TRBD1; cdr3_aa: CSATGQGDEQYF; cdr3_nt: TGCAGCGCAACGGGGCAGGGGGACGAGCAGTACTTC
clone_size: many; v_call: TRBV29-1; j_call: TRBJ2-1; d_call: TRBD2; cdr3_aa: CSGRSGGASLNEQFF; cdr3_nt: TGCAGCGGCCGTAGCGGGGGGGCCTCCCTCAATGAGCAGTTCTTC
clone_size: few; v_call: TRBV6-1; j_call: TRBJ2-2; d_call: TRBD2; cdr3_aa: CASRKRGGRVGTGELFF; cdr3_nt: TGTGCCAGCAGGAAGCGGGGGGGCCGTGTGGGGACCGGGGAGCTGTTTTTT
clone_size: -; v_call: TRBV5-5; j_call: TRBJ2-3; d_call: TRBD1; cdr3_aa: CASSQTVRQGVSTDTQYF; cdr3_nt: TGTGCCAGCAGCCAGACTGTAAGACAGGGGGTTAGCACAGATACGCAGTATTTT
clone_size: few; v_call: TRBV5-1; j_call: TRBJ2-1; d_call: -; cdr3_aa: CASSLARQNNEQFF; cdr3_nt: TGCGCCAGCAGCTTGGCGAGGCAGAACAATGAGCAGTTCTTC
clone_size: many; v_call: TRBV9; j_call: TRBJ2-5; d_call: -; cdr3_aa: CASSVDGHPGRGTQYF; cdr3_nt: TGTGCCAGCAGCGTAGATGGTCACCCGGGGAGAGGGACCCAGTACTTC
clone_size: many; v_call: TRBV20-1; j_call: TRBJ2-7; d_call: -; cdr3_aa: CSARYTAGEQYF; cdr3_nt: TGCAGTGCTAGATATACGGCGGGCGAGCAGTACTTC
clone_size: -; v_call: TRBV7-2; j_call: TRBJ2-6; d_call: TRBD1; cdr3_aa: CASSLGEVGTGSGANVLTF; cdr3_nt: TGTGCCAGCAGCTTAGGGGAGGTGGGGACAGGGTCTGGGGCCAACGTCCTGACTTTC